This passage covers 7 T cell receptor beta chains from one sample sequenced in a study of CD8 T cells in ankylosing spondylitis. TCRdb processed the 5' RACE reads anew with MiXCR; each CDR3 protein has one entry. Of under 120,000 distinct CDR3 sequences in the sample, 20% to 30% were seen once. The sample consisted of synovial fluid, either unsorted or a sorted T cell fraction (not recorded which). The source of these receptors is a male donor with ankylosing spondylitis.

The V call is TRBV27, the J call TRBJ2-1; either TRBD1 or TRBD2 may supply D (5 bases each). The CDR3 is made up of 15 amino acids. Germline CDR1 is MNHEY and CDR2 is SMNVEV (reference sequence). V dropped 4 bases and J dropped 9 bases, with 19 bases sitting between them. Here the CDR3 reads CASSWRGVGEAEQFF. CDR3 DNA: TGTGCCAGCAGTTGGAGAGGGGTTGGCGAGGCTGAGCAGTTCTTC.

This clonotype has only a few counts. V usage is TRBV5-1 and J usage is TRBJ2-1; D is ambiguous. This CDR3 contains 13 residues. Germline lookup yields CDR1 SGHRS and CDR2 YFSETQ. The V and J ends lost 4 bases and 7 bases respectively, with 12 bases between them. The CDR3 spells CASSLNEVNEQFF. The CDR3 nucleotides read TGCGCCAGCAGCCTAAACGAGGTAAATGAGCAGTTCTTC.

The chain is built from TRBV20-1 and TRBJ1-1; tentatively, D is TRBD1 (6 bases). Germline loops: CDR1 DFQATT, CDR2 SNEGSKA (reference sequence). Trimming cost V 3 bases and J 1 base, with 9 bases left between them. The CDR3 totals 13 residues. The CDR3 here is CSARRGPNTEAFF. The CDR3 region has the DNA TGCAGTGCTAGGCGGGGGCCGAACACTGAAGCTTTCTTT.

Ten or more counts support this clonotype. The chain joins TRBV12-3 or TRBV12-4 to TRBJ1-5, with D unresolved. This CDR3 is built from 15 residues. The V end was cut by 1 base, the J end by 2 bases, with 9 bases between. CDR3 DNA sequence: TGTGCCAGCAGTTTAGAGGGAGGAGGCAATCAGCCCCAGCATTTT. Protein sequence: CASSLEGGGNQPQHF.

In this sample, this clonotype turned up a few times. The V call is TRBV20-1, the J call TRBJ2-3, with D uncertain. V was shortened by 3 bases and J by 0 bases, with 10 bases between the two germline ends. This CDR3 comprises 14 residues. CDR1 DFQATT and CDR2 SNEGSKA come from the germline V gene (reference sequence). The CDR3 nucleotides read TGCAGTGCTAGCCCCCCCACTAGCACAGATACGCAGTATTTT. It encodes CSASPPTSTDTQYF.

This clonotype was observed many times. The rearrangement uses TRBV5-1 and TRBJ2-5; 8 bases are shared with TRBD1. J gave up 5 bases and V 4 bases, and 13 bases lay outside the gene matches. The CDR3 is made up of 16 amino acids. Per the germline V gene, CDR1 is SGHRS and CDR2 is YFSETQ. CDR3 sequence reads: CASSLSGQGSMETQYF. The CDR3 region has the DNA TGCGCCAGCAGCCTGAGTGGACAGGGATCGATGGAGACCCAGTACTTC.

This chain links TRBV27 with TRBJ1-1; a weak D match, TRBD1 (5 bases). Germline V gene data show CDR1 as MNHEY and CDR2 as SMNVEV (reference sequence). The CDR3 loop spans 14 amino acids. The V end was cut by 6 bases, the J end by 4 bases, with 15 bases between. The CDR3 loop is CASSLLGTATEAFF. CDR3 nucleotide sequence: TGTGCCAGCAGCCTCCTTGGGACGGCCACTGAAGCTTTCTTT.